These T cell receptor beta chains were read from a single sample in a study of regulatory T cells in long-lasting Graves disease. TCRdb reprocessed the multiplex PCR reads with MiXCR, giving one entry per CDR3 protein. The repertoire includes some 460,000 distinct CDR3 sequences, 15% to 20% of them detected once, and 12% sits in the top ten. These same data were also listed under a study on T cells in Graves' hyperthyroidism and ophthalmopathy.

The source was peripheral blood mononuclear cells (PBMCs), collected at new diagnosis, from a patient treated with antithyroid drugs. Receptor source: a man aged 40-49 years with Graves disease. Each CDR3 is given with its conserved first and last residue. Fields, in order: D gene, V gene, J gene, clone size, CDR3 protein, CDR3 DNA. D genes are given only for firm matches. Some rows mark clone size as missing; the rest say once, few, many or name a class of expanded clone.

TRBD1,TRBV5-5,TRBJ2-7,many,CASSRTGEGGQYF,TGTGCCAGCAGCCGGACAGGGGAAGGCGGGCAGTACTTC
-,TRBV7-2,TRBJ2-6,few,CASSLGGSPNVLTF,TGTGCCAGCAGCTTAGGGGGCAGTCCCAACGTCCTGACTTTC
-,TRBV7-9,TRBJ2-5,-,CASSRTLTQETQYF,TGTGCCAGCAGCCGAACACTTACCCAAGAGACCCAGTACTTC
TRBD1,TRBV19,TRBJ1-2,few,CATFSLPAGGSSGYTF,TGTGCCACGTTTTCGTTACCGGCAGGGGGTTCGTCTGGCTACACCTTC
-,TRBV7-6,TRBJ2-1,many,CASSRSAYNEQFF,TGTGCCAGCAGCAGGTCGGCCTACAATGAGCAGTTCTTC
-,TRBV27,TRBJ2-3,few,CASSSPLDTQYF,TGTGCCAGCAGTTCGCCGTTGGATACGCAGTATTTT
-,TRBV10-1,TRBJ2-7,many,CASSDSDRTYEQYF,TGCGCCAGCTCGGACAGTGACAGAACCTACGAGCAGTACTTC
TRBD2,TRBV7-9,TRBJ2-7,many,CASSVSGRADEQYF,TGTGCCAGCAGCGTTAGCGGGAGGGCGGACGAGCAGTACTTC
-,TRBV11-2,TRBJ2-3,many,CASSLENMVDTQYF,TGTGCCAGCAGCTTAGAGAATATGGTAGATACGCAGTATTTT
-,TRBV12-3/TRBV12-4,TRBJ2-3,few,CASSPSRPFPDADTQYF,TGTGCCAGCAGCCCTAGTCGTCCATTCCCGGATGCTGATACGCAGTATTTT
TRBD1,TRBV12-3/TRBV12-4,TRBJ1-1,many,CASSSDRGATEAFF,TGTGCCAGCAGTTCCGACAGGGGCGCCACTGAAGCTTTCTTT
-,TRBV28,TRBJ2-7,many,CASSLTGWGSHEQYF,TGTGCCAGCAGTTTAACGGGCTGGGGTTCCCACGAGCAGTACTTC
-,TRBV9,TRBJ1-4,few,CASSPASTNEKLFF,TGTGCCAGCAGCCCCGCTTCAACTAATGAAAAACTGTTTTTT
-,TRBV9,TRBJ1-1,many,CASSASTVLTEAFF,TGTGCCAGCAGCGCCAGCACGGTCTTGACTGAAGCTTTCTTT
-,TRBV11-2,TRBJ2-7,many,CASSLGLNEQYF,TGTGCCAGCAGCTTAGGACTCAACGAGCAGTACTTC
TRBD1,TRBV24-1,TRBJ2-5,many,CATSDFRDRGTETQYF,TGTGCCACCAGTGATTTTAGGGACAGGGGTACGGAGACCCAGTACTTC
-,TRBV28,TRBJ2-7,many,CASSLDRLGSKQYF,TGTGCCAGCAGTTTGGACCGACTCGGCTCCAAGCAGTACTTC
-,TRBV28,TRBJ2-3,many,CASEGTSTDTQYF,TGTGCCTCTGAGGGGACTAGCACAGATACGCAGTATTTT
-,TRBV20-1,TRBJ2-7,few,CSARESRSYEQYF,TGCAGTGCTAGAGAGTCCAGGTCCTACGAGCAGTACTTC
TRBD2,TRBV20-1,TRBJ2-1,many,CSVGVARAGLPREQFF,TGCAGTGTAGGGGTCGCCCGAGCGGGACTACCCCGGGAGCAGTTCTTC
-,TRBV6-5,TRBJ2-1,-,CATRYELDFRYNEQFF,TGTGCCACCAGGTACGAGTTAGATTTCCGCTACAATGAGCAGTTCTTC
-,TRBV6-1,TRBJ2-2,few,CASPALGATGELFF,TGTGCCAGCCCCGCCCTGGGAGCCACCGGGGAGCTGTTTTTT
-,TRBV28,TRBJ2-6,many,CASSFSLSEWGANVLTF,TGTGCCAGCAGTTTTTCACTTTCGGAGTGGGGGGCCAACGTCCTGACTTTC
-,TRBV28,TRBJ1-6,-,CASSTAGVPLHF,TGTGCCAGCAGCACGGCCGGGGTACCCCTCCACTTT
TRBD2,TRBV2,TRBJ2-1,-,CASSERPGTTSYNEQFF,TGTGCCAGCAGTGAGAGACCCGGGACTACCTCATACAATGAGCAGTTCTTC
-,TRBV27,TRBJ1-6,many,CASSSLVESPLHF,TGTGCCAGCAGTTCGTTGGTAGAGTCACCCCTCCACTTT
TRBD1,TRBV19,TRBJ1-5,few,CASSTTGEGQPQHF,TGTGCCAGTAGTACGACAGGGGAGGGGCAGCCCCAGCATTTT
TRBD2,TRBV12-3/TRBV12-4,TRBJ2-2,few,CASSSLPGGVDGELFF,TGTGCCAGCAGCTCTCTCCCGGGAGGGGTTGACGGGGAGCTGTTTTTT
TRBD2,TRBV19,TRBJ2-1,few,CASQTPAGGGYEQFF,TGTGCCAGCCAGACCCCCGCGGGAGGAGGCTATGAGCAGTTCTTC
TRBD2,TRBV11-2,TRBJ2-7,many,CASSFGGTSSYEQYF,TGTGCCAGCAGCTTCGGGGGGACGAGCTCCTACGAGCAGTACTTC
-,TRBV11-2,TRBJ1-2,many,CASSPRTNYGYTF,TGTGCCAGCAGCCCACGGACTAACTATGGCTACACCTTC
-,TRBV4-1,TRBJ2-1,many,CASSRSTSNEQFF,TGCGCCAGCAGCCGGTCGACTAGCAATGAGCAGTTCTTC
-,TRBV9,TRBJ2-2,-,CASSAQGGLAGVQELFF,TGTGCCAGCAGCGCGCAGGGAGGCCTCGCCGGGGTGCAGGAGCTGTTTTTT
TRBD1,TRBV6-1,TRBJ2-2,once,CASSTGVPGELFF,TGTGCCAGCAGTACAGGGGTGCCCGGGGAGCTGTTTTTT
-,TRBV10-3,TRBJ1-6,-,CAISVANNSPLHF,TGTGCCATCAGTGTAGCCAATAATTCACCCCTCCACTTT
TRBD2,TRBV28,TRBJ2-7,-,CASSPRLAGNYEQYF,TGTGCCAGCAGTCCCCGACTAGCGGGGAACTACGAGCAGTACTTC
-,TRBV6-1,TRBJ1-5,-,CASSTGGERNNQPQHF,TGTGCCAGCAGTACCGGGGGGGAGAGGAACAATCAGCCCCAGCATTTT
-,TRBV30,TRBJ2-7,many,CAWSPSYEQYF,TGTGCCTGGAGTCCCTCGTACGAGCAGTACTTC
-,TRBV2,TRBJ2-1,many,CASSEMSEQFF,TGTGCCAGCAGTGAAATGAGTGAGCAGTTCTTC
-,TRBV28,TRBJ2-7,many,CASSFRGLGRYEQYF,TGTGCCAGCAGTTTCAGGGGCCTTGGGCGCTACGAGCAGTACTTC
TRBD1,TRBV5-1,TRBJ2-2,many,CASSRQGGDPGELFF,TGCGCCAGCAGCCGACAGGGGGGGGACCCCGGGGAGCTGTTTTTT